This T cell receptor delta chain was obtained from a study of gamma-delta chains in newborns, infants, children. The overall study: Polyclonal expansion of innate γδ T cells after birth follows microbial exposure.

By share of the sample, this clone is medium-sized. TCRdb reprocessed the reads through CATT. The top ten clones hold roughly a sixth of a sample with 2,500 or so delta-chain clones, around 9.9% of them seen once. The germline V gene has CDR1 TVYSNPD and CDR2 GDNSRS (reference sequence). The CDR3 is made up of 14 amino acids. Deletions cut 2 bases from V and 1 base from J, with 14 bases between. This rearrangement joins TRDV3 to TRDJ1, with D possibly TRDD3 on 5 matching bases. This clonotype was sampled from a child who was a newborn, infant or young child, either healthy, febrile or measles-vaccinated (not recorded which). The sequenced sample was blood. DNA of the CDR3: TGTGCCTTTCTGGGAGCCGCGTGCACCGATAAACTCATCTTT. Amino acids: CAFLGAACTDKLIF. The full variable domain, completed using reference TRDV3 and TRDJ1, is CDKVTQSSPDQTVASGSEVVLLCTYDTVYSNPDLFWYRIRPDYSFQFVFYGDNSRSEGADFTQGRFSVKHILTQKAFHLVISPVRTEDSATYYCAFLGAACTDKLIFGKGTRVTVEP.